The present TCR beta chain was sequenced within a study of response to subunit inactivated influenza vaccine. CDR1 and CDR2 (germline): LGHNA, YNFKEQ. Trimming pared 0 bases from V and 5 bases from J, leaving 14 bases between. The CDR3 consists of 15 residues. Each CDR3 protein gets one entry after TCRdb re-called the RT-PCR reads with MiXCR. Of just under 550,000 distinct CDR3 sequences listed, around 25% are singletons. The same data also contributed to another study, on T cells expressing NK-cell markers. That source adds: The TCR beta cDNA came from 5'RACE template switching with UMIs.

The input for sequencing was CD4+ T cells sorted from PBMCs, taken less than 13 days after vaccination. This TCR came from a man aged 50-59 years who received an inactivated influenza vaccine. This chain uses TRBV4-2 with TRBJ2-7; TRBD2 might be the D (6 bases). CDR3 sequence reads: CASSQDSLGEDEQYF. The CDR3 DNA is TGTGCCAGCAGCCAAGATTCCTTAGGGGAGGACGAGCAGTACTTC.